This T cell receptor beta chain stems from a study of shared clonotypes between healthy human individuals. Notes on the study in general: A limitation of the genetic and exposure-history diversity represented arose from few donors.

In the case of this clone: Its antigen is still unknown.

The naive CD8 population came from CD45RO-negative cells selected for CCR7, without terminally differentiated effector memory CD45RA+ cells. This table comes from immunoSEQ multiplex PCR, and its TCRdb copy is limited to in-frame clones, with some not included. Of some 1,900,000 clones listed, roughly 94% are singletons. The CDR3 extends over 19 amino acids. V shed 4 bases, J shed 4 bases, and the junction held 20 bases outside the gene matches. The germline V gene encodes CDR1 SGDLS and CDR2 YYNGEE. Sequencing was carried out using naive CD8+ T cells sorted from blood. This chain uses TRBV9 with TRBJ1-3; 7 bases are shared with TRBD1. The receptor comes from a man aged 18 to 29 in good health. The CDR3 sequence: CASSHNLGTDPTGGNTIYF. CDR3 DNA: TGTGCCAGCAGCCATAACTTGGGGACAGATCCTACTGGCGGAAACACCATATATTTT.